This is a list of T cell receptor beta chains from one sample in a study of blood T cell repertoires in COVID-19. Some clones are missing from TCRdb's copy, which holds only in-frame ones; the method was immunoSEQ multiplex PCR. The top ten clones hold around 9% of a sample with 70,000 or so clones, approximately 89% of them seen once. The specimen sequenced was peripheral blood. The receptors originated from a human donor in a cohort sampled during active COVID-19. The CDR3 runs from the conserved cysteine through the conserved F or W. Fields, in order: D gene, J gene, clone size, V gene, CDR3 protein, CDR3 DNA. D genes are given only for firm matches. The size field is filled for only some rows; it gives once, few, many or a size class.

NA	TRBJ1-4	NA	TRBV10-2	CASSVNSQGRVGEKLFF	TGCGCCAGCAGTGTAAACTCTCAGGGGAGGGTTGGAGAAAAACTGTTTTTT
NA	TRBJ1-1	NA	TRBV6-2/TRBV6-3	CASSWSWGDTRTFF	TGTGCCAGCAGTTGGTCTTGGGGAGATACCCGCACTTTCTTT
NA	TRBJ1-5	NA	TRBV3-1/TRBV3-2	CASSQDLRGPLGQPQHF	TGTGCCAGCAGCCAAGATCTGCGGGGGCCCCTAGGGCAGCCCCAGCATTTT
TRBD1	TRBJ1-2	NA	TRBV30	CATNSRGLGYGYTF	TGTGCCACCAACAGTAGGGGGCTAGGCTATGGCTACACCTTC
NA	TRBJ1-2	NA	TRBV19	CASSIAAYGYTF	TGTGCCAGTAGTATTGCGGCCTATGGCTACACCTTC
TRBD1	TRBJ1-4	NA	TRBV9	CASSGQGHPSTNEKLFF	TGTGCCAGCAGCGGACAGGGGCACCCTTCAACTAATGAAAAACTGTTTTTT
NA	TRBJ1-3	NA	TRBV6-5	CASSQDRTRGNTIYF	TGTGCCAGCAGCCAAGACAGGACTCGTGGAAACACCATATATTTT
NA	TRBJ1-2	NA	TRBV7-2	CASSPGYNYGYTF	TGTGCCAGCAGTCCGGGTTACAACTATGGCTACACCTTC
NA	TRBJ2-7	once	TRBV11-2	CASSLRYEQYF	TGTGCCAGCAGCTTGAGATACGAGCAGTACTTC
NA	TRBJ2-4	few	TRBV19	CASSRVQNIQYF	TGTGCCAGTAGTCGCGTCCAAAACATTCAGTACTTC
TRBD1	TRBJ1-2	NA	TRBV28	CASSFNWDRTNYGYTF	TGTGCCAGCAGCTTCAATTGGGACAGAACTAACTATGGCTACACCTTC
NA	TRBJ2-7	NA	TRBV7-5	CARSFAPGQLEAHYEQYF	TGTGCCAGAAGCTTCGCCCCCGGACAGTTGGAGGCCCACTACGAGCAGTACTTC
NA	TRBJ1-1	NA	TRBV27	CASSSLWGDVVTEAFF	TGTGCCAGCAGTTCCTTATGGGGGGATGTGGTCACTGAAGCTTTCTTT
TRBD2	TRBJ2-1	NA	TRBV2	CATEGGDPRYNEQFF	TGTGCCACCGAGGGAGGGGACCCCCGTTACAATGAGCAGTTCTTC
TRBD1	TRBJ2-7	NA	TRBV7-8	CASSLGTGVSYEQYF	TGTGCCAGCAGCTTAGGGACAGGGGTTTCCTACGAGCAGTACTTC
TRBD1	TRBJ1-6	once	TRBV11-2	CASSLDRASYNSPLHF	TGTGCCAGCAGCTTGGACAGGGCTTCCTATAATTCACCCCTCCACTTT
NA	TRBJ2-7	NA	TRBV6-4	CASIQQGHYEQYF	TGTGCCAGCATTCAACAGGGCCACTACGAGCAGTACTTC
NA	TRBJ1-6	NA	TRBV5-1	CASSPGMPNYNSPLHF	TGCGCCAGCAGCCCGGGGATGCCGAACTATAATTCACCCCTCCACTTT
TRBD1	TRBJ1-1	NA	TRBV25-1	CASSAQGGSRWTEAFF	TGTGCCAGCAGTGCCCAGGGGGGATCTAGGTGGACTGAAGCTTTCTTT
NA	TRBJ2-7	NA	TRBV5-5	CASTSGSSYEQYF	TGTGCCAGCACCTCAGGGTCTTCCTACGAGCAGTACTTC
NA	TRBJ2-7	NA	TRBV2	CASSVEPMRMYEQYF	TGTGCCAGCAGTGTAGAACCGATGCGAATGTACGAGCAGTACTTC
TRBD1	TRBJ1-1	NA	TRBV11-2	CASSSGQGEAFF	TGTGCCAGCAGCTCCGGACAGGGTGAAGCTTTCTTT
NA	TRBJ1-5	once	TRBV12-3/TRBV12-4	CASSLSRDQPQHF	TGTGCCAGCAGTCTCAGCAGGGATCAGCCCCAGCATTTT
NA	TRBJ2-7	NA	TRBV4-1	CASSQDRSDYEQYF	TGCGCCAGCAGCCAAGACCGCAGCGACTACGAGCAGTACTTC
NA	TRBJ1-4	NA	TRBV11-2	CASSDQIKGRGDEKLFF	TGTGCCAGCAGCGACCAGATTAAGGGGAGGGGGGATGAAAAACTGTTTTTT
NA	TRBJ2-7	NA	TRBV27	CASSFGSPPLDEQYF	TGTGCCAGCAGTTTTGGGAGTCCCCCTTTGGACGAGCAGTACTTC
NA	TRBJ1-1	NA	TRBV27	CASSPWEGGGTEAFF	TGTGCCAGCAGCCCCTGGGAGGGGGGGGGCACTGAAGCTTTCTTT
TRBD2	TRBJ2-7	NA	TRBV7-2	CASSPGTSGYEQYF	TGTGCCAGCAGCCCGGGGACTAGCGGCTACGAGCAGTACTTC
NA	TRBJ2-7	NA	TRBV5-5	CASSLSTYEQYF	TGTGCCAGCAGCTTGTCAACCTACGAGCAGTACTTC
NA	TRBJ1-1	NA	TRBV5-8	CASSLNKNTEAFF	TGTGCCAGCAGCCTCAACAAGAACACTGAAGCTTTCTTT